These 20 T cell receptor beta chains were all obtained from the same sample, sequenced in a study of cytomegalovirus exposure and HLA in healthy donors (dated by TCRdb to about 2017). Library preparation was by the immunoSEQ multiplex PCR assay. A mixture of 60 forward primers for TCR Vbeta segments and 13 reverse primers for TCR Jbeta segments was used in the multiplex PCR. The immuneACCESS repertoire file appears here via TCRdb, limited to in-frame rearrangements. These files lack a portion of the clones; in checked studies, under half of the deficit traces to unresolved V genes, and the cause of the others is not known. Present in this sample are 87,000 or so clones, around 64% of which were seen just once. Roughly 3.2% of the sample belongs to the ten largest clones. The specimen was PBMCs. The receptors originated from a man aged 55 to 70 in good health and CMV-seronegative.

This clone showed up just a few times. The CDR3 nucleotides read TGCGCCAGCAGCTCGCAGGGTAGCTCCTATAATTCACCCCTCCACTTT. It is translated as CASSSQGSSYNSPLHF. The chain links TRBV5-1 to TRBJ1-6; TRBD1 is a possible D gene (5 bases). Looked up from germline, CDR1 is SGHRS and CDR2 is YFSETQ. The CDR3 has 16 amino acids. V shed 3 bases and J shed 0 bases, with 10 bases lying between them. Variable domain in full (rest from reference TRBV5-1 and TRBJ1-6): KAGVTQTPRYLIKTRGQQVTLSCSPISGHRSVSWYQQTPGQGLQFLFEYFSETQRNKGNFPGRFSGRQFSNSRSEMNVSTLELGDSALYLCASSSQGSSYNSPLHFGNGTRLTVT.

This clone has a handful of counts. The chain carries TRBV21-1 and TRBJ2-2; the D segment call TRBD2 is taken from the table without a DNA check. TRBV21-1 is tagged as a pseudogene. The CDR3 runs to 15 residues. The CDR3 region is CASSKCAGGAGELFF. The CDR3 DNA reads as TGTGCCAGCAGCAAATGCGCTGGGGGGGCCGGGGAGCTGTTTTTT.

This chain uses TRBV10-2 with TRBJ1-2; 12 bases are shared with TRBD1. CDR1 WSHSY and CDR2 SAAADI come from the germline V gene. This CDR3 has 14 amino acids. V shed 8 bases and J 4 bases; nucleotides not matched to a gene: 5. CDR3 loop: CASSQGQGAYGYTF. The DNA for the CDR3 is TGCGCCAGCTCACAGGGACAGGGGGCCTATGGCTACACCTTC.

V usage is TRBV5-1 and J usage is TRBJ1-2, with a tentative D call TRBD1 (5 bases). This CDR3 is 13 amino acids long. V lost 4 bases and J 7 bases, leaving 14 bases between the germline ends. CDR1 and CDR2 (germline): SGHRS, YFSETQ. The DNA of the CDR3 is TGCGCCAGCAGCGAAGCCTGGGGCGGTGGCTACACCTTC. Amino acid sequence: CASSEAWGGGYTF.

This rearrangement joins TRBV9 to TRBJ1-4; TRBD1 might be the D (5 bases). The V end lost 3 bases, the J end lost 0 bases, and 12 bases lay between the germline ends. The CDR3 runs 16 residues. In germline, CDR1 is SGDLS, CDR2 YYNGEE. The CDR3 DNA sequence: TGTGCCAGCAGCGAGCGGGGGACTGCAACTAATGAAAAACTGTTTTTT. Translation: CASSERGTATNEKLFF.

The rearrangement joins TRBV4-2 to TRBJ1-1; D is perhaps TRBD1 (6 bases). Per germline, CDR1 LGHNA and CDR2 YNFKEQ. The CDR3 is 15 amino acids. The ends were cut back, 2 bases at V and 1 base at J, with 11 bases in the middle. CDR3 residues: CASSQKQGENTEAFF. CDR3 coding DNA: TGTGCCAGCAGCCAAAAACAGGGAGAGAACACTGAAGCTTTCTTT.

The chain uses TRBV25-1 and TRBJ1-4; TRBD1 aligns across 8 bases. The CDR3 loop spans 14 amino acids. Germline V gene lookup returns CDR1 MGHDK and CDR2 SYGVNS. The junction had 6 bases not matched to a gene; V was cut back by 3 bases and J by 9 bases. CDR3 DNA: TGTGCCAGCAGTGAGACAGGGGCTCAGAAAAAACTGTTTTTT. Translated, it gives CASSETGAQKKLFF. Complete variable domain (other parts from reference TRBV25-1 and TRBJ1-4): EADIYQTPRYLVIGTGKKITLECSQTMGHDKMYWYQQDPGMELHLIHYSYGVNSTEKGDLSSESTVSRIRTEHFPLTLESARPSHTSQYLCASSETGAQKKLFFGSGTQLSVL.

The chain recombines TRBV9 with TRBJ2-3, with 7 bases aligning to TRBD2. Trimming at V came to 4 bases and at J to 2 bases, leaving 7 bases not matched to a gene. Germline-derived CDR1 and CDR2 are SGDLS and YYNGEE. The CDR3 covers 15 residues. This chain's CDR3 is CASSSRGGDTDTQYF. The DNA for the CDR3 is TGTGCCAGCAGCTCCCGGGGAGGGGACACAGATACGCAGTATTTT.

The chain carries TRBV7-2 and TRBJ2-1, with a possible D match to TRBD2 (7 bases). This CDR3 spans 14 amino acids. Germline assignment: CDR1 SGHTA and CDR2 FQGNSA. Trimming shortened V by 3 bases and J by 6 bases, and 12 bases separated the two germline ends. The CDR3 here is CASSLGGGINEQFF. CDR3 bases: TGTGCCAGCAGCTTGGGGGGGGGCATCAATGAGCAGTTCTTC.

The J gene is TRBJ2-5, the V gene TRBV10-1, with D perhaps TRBD2 (6 bases). Trimming removed 2 bases from V and 5 bases from J, with 15 bases in between. Germline assignment: CDR1 WNHNN and CDR2 SYGVQD (reference sequence). This CDR3 spans 15 amino acids. The CDR3 region is CASSEGLASRETQYF. CDR3 coding DNA: TGCGCCAGCAGTGAGGGGCTAGCGAGCCGGGAGACCCAGTACTTC.

The chain recombines TRBV5-1 with TRBJ2-1; TRBD1 matches at 9 bases. Trimming cost V 0 bases and J 2 bases; bases outside gene matches: 6. The CDR3 covers 17 residues. Germline V gene lookup returns CDR1 SGHRS and CDR2 YFSETQ. CDR3 region: CASSLAITGGAYNEQFF. Written as DNA, the CDR3 is TGCGCCAGCAGCTTGGCCATTACAGGGGGCGCCTACAATGAGCAGTTCTTC.

This clone was detected only once. V usage is TRBV11-3 and J usage is TRBJ2-3, with 9 bases identical to TRBD2. The junction had 10 bases not matched to a gene; V was cut back by 7 bases and J by 2 bases. Germline values: CDR1 SGHNT, CDR2 YENEEA. The CDR3 extends over 16 amino acids. The DNA for the CDR3 is TGTGCCAGCACCCACCGTCTAGCGGGAACCACAGATACGCAGTATTTT. Protein product: CASTHRLAGTTDTQYF.

This clone was seen more than once but under ten times. In nucleotides, the CDR3 is TGTGCCAGCAGTTCAGATACAGGCAACGCTAACTATGGCTACACCTTC. This encodes CASSSDTGNANYGYTF. The chain has TRBV28 and TRBJ1-2; possible D gene TRBD1, 5 bases. Trimming pared 4 bases from V and 0 bases from J, leaving 15 bases between. Germline values: CDR1 MDHEN, CDR2 SYDVKM. This CDR3 is built from 16 residues.

There are a few counts of this clone. This chain links TRBV6-5 with TRBJ1-5; 7 nucleotides agree with TRBD1. This CDR3 is 15 amino acids long. Germline CDR1 and CDR2: MNHEY and SVGAGI. V shed 6 bases, J shed 2 bases, and the junction held 7 bases outside the gene matches. The CDR3 here is CASRLTGAGNQPQHF. As DNA, the CDR3 is TGTGCCAGCAGACTTACAGGGGCTGGCAATCAGCCCCAGCATTTT.

This clone occurred a few times. The J gene is TRBJ1-1, the V gene TRBV4-2; TRBD1 matches at 7 bases. V was clipped by 5 bases and J by 3 bases; unmatched bases: 12. CDR3 length: 16 amino acids. The germline gives CDR1 LGHNA, CDR2 YNFKEQ. CDR3 region: CASSTEGGGADTEAFF. The CDR3 nucleotides read TGTGCCAGCAGCACCGAAGGAGGGGGCGCGGACACTGAAGCTTTCTTT.

The chain carries TRBV2 and TRBJ1-5; D might be TRBD1 (6 bases). The germline V and J ends were trimmed by 6 bases and 0 bases, with 12 bases remaining between them. The CDR3 extends over 15 amino acids. CDR1 and CDR2 (germline): SNHLY, FYNNEI. The CDR3 region has the DNA TGTGCCAGCAGAGCGGGACAAAATAGCAATCAGCCCCAGCATTTT. Its protein product is CASRAGQNSNQPQHF.

The chain links TRBV2 to TRBJ1-6; 8 bases are a match to TRBD1. The V and J ends lost 5 bases and 7 bases, in that order; junction bases with no gene match: 7. CDR3 size: 15 residues. Looked up from germline, CDR1 is SNHLY and CDR2 is FYNNEI. DNA of the CDR3: TGTGCCAGCAGTAGCTCGACAGGGGTAAATTCACCCCTCCACTTT. The encoded protein is CASSSSTGVNSPLHF.

Only a few counts were recorded for this clone. V usage is TRBV6-5 and J usage is TRBJ1-2, with 9 bases lining up with TRBD1. Germline lookup yields CDR1 MNHEY and CDR2 SVGAGI. V shed 6 bases and J 6 bases; nucleotides not matched to a gene: 2. The CDR3 consists of 12 residues. The CDR3 here is CASRRTGDGYTF. CDR3 DNA: TGTGCCAGCAGGAGGACAGGGGATGGCTACACCTTC.

The chain employs TRBV2 and TRBJ2-1, with D hard to call. CDR1 is SNHLY and CDR2 is FYNNEI in the germline V gene. The CDR3 contains 12 residues. V lost 4 bases and J 8 bases, leaving 9 bases between the germline ends. CDR3 in amino acids: CASSVGLYEQFF. DNA for the CDR3: TGTGCCAGCAGTGTGGGCTTGTATGAGCAGTTCTTC.

This chain links TRBV11-2 with TRBJ1-1; D ambiguous. This CDR3 spans 14 amino acids. V lost 8 bases, J lost 1 base, and 14 bases lay in between. CDR1 SGHAT and CDR2 FQNNGV come from the germline V gene. Here the CDR3 reads CASSLSGRNTEAFF. The CDR3 coding sequence is TGTGCCAGCTCCCTCAGCGGGAGGAACACTGAAGCTTTCTTT.